A selection of T cell receptor beta chains follows, all from one sample in a study of a mutant IDH1 vaccine in newly diagnosed glioma. Only in-frame clones appear in the TCRdb table, and some are missing; sequencing was by immunoSEQ multiplex PCR. This sample has 30,000 to 35,000 clones, with roughly 89% found just once. What these receptors recognize is not known. The input for sequencing was PBMCs, taken from a glioma patient whose treatment included an IDH1 peptide vaccine. The receptors originated from a man aged 18-30 years with glioma. Each CDR3 is given with its conserved first and last residue. The D gene is left open where the match is weak. Size is stated for part of the rows, as once, few or many counts, or as a class when the clone is expanded.

d_gene,j_gene,v_gene,abundance,CDR3aa,CDR3nt
NA,TRBJ2-7,TRBV27,NA,CASGLYEQYF,TGTGCCAGCGGACTCTACGAGCAGTACTTC
NA,TRBJ2-7,TRBV7-2,NA,CASSLGGAPYEQYF,TGTGCCAGCAGCTTAGGGGGGGCCCCCTACGAGCAGTACTTC
TRBD2,TRBJ2-5,TRBV2,once,CASSRGLAETQYF,TGTGCCAGCAGTAGGGGACTAGCTGAGACCCAGTACTTC
NA,TRBJ1-2,TRBV28,NA,CATLNPGVRGYTF,TGTGCCACTCTAAATCCGGGAGTGAGGGGCTACACCTTC
NA,TRBJ2-3,TRBV18,NA,CASSPPGTDTQYF,TGTGCCAGCTCACCACCTGGCACAGATACGCAGTATTTT
NA,TRBJ2-7,TRBV9,NA,CASSDGGLNEQYF,TGTGCCAGCAGCGACGGGGGTCTGAACGAGCAGTACTTC
TRBD2,TRBJ2-7,TRBV5-1,NA,CASSPGLAGAYEQYF,TGCGCCAGCAGCCCGGGACTAGCGGGTGCCTACGAGCAGTACTTC
NA,TRBJ1-1,TRBV7-2,NA,CASSRGRTEAFF,TGTGCCAGCAGCCGGGGGAGAACCGAAGCTTTCTTT
TRBD2,TRBJ2-3,TRBV30,NA,CAWSVIRLREVWGTQYF,TGTGCCTGGAGTGTAATCCGTTTGCGGGAGGTCTGGGGTACGCAGTATTTT
TRBD2,TRBJ2-1,TRBV7-9,NA,CASSPWEGSYNEQFF,TGTGCCAGCAGCCCATGGGAGGGCTCCTACAATGAGCAGTTCTTC
NA,TRBJ1-2,TRBV5-6,NA,CASSLRGGDGYTF,TGTGCCAGCAGCCTCAGGGGAGGGGATGGCTACACCTTC
TRBD1,TRBJ2-7,TRBV15,NA,CATRTRGHEQYF,TGTGCCACCAGGACGAGGGGGCACGAGCAGTACTTC
TRBD1,TRBJ1-6,TRBV5-1,NA,CASSLLGDRGFNSPLHF,TGCGCCAGCAGCTTGTTGGGGGACAGGGGATTTAATTCACCCCTCCACTTT
NA,TRBJ2-7,TRBV28,NA,CASSWRGTTYEQYF,TGTGCCAGCAGCTGGAGGGGGACAACTTACGAGCAGTACTTC
NA,TRBJ1-2,TRBV7-2,NA,CASSLVRGAQDGYTF,TGTGCCAGCAGCTTAGTAAGGGGTGCTCAGGATGGCTACACCTTC
TRBD2,TRBJ2-2,TRBV2,NA,CASRWASGRTAGELFF,TGTGCCAGCAGGTGGGCTAGCGGGAGGACGGCCGGGGAGCTGTTTTTT
NA,TRBJ2-7,TRBV6-5,NA,CASSYRLTYEQYF,TGTGCCAGCAGTTACAGGCTCACCTACGAGCAGTACTTC
NA,TRBJ1-1,TRBV18,NA,CASSPGQNTEAFF,TGTGCCAGCTCCCCCGGACAGAACACTGAAGCTTTCTTT
TRBD1,TRBJ2-2,TRBV29-1,NA,CSVEDPGQGAGELFF,TGCAGCGTTGAGGACCCGGGACAGGGGGCCGGGGAGCTGTTTTTT
NA,TRBJ2-1,TRBV4-3,NA,CASSPLADSSYNEQFF,TGCGCCAGCAGCCCTTTAGCGGACAGCTCCTACAATGAGCAGTTCTTC
NA,TRBJ1-1,TRBV6-4,once,CASSDSGSGGEAFF,TGTGCCAGCAGTGACTCAGGGTCGGGTGGAGAAGCTTTCTTT
NA,TRBJ1-2,TRBV28,NA,CASSLDRFRGYTF,TGTGCCAGCAGCTTGGACAGATTTCGTGGCTACACCTTC
TRBD1,TRBJ1-4,TRBV27,NA,CASSWPGTGKLFF,TGTGCCAGCAGTTGGCCCGGGACAGGAAAACTGTTTTTT
NA,TRBJ2-7,TRBV14,NA,CASSAKPGTSYYEQYF,TGTGCCAGCAGCGCAAAACCGGGCACGAGCTACTACGAGCAGTACTTC
NA,TRBJ1-2,TRBV6-6,NA,CASSYPGTDYGYTF,TGTGCCAGCAGTTACCCCGGGACGGACTATGGCTACACCTTC
NA,TRBJ2-6,TRBV29-1,NA,CSVGLGSGANVLTF,TGCAGCGTTGGGTTGGGTTCTGGGGCCAACGTCCTGACTTTC
NA,TRBJ2-4,TRBV10-3,NA,CAISEGSAFLAKNIQYF,TGTGCCATCAGTGAGGGTTCGGCTTTCCTAGCCAAAAACATTCAGTACTTC
NA,TRBJ1-5,TRBV19,NA,CASSIDRGLKHQPQHF,TGTGCCAGTAGTATAGACCGGGGGCTAAAGCATCAGCCCCAGCATTTT
NA,TRBJ1-4,TRBV5-4,NA,CASSLRGEKLFF,TGTGCCAGCAGCTTGAGGGGGGAAAAACTGTTTTTT
NA,TRBJ1-5,TRBV7-2,NA,CASSFGGINQPQHF,TGTGCCAGCAGCTTTGGGGGTATCAATCAGCCCCAGCATTTT
TRBD2,TRBJ2-2,TRBV7-9,NA,CASDSTRDYFYTGELFF,TGTGCCAGCGACTCAACCAGGGACTATTTTTACACCGGGGAGCTGTTTTTT
TRBD1,TRBJ1-3,TRBV7-6,NA,CASSASWTGSGNTIYF,TGTGCCAGCAGCGCCTCGTGGACAGGGTCTGGAAACACCATATATTTT
TRBD1,TRBJ2-7,TRBV19,NA,CASSMGKGASSYEQYF,TGTGCCAGTAGTATGGGTAAGGGGGCGAGCTCCTACGAGCAGTACTTC
NA,TRBJ1-1,TRBV14,NA,CASSQGVGGMNTEAFF,TGTGCCAGCAGCCAAGGTGTGGGGGGGATGAACACTGAAGCTTTCTTT
TRBD2,TRBJ2-7,TRBV4-2,once,CASSSQRDYEQYF,TGTGCCAGCAGCTCCCAGCGGGATTACGAGCAGTACTTC
NA,TRBJ2-7,TRBV11-2,once,CASSFTQDYEQYF,TGTGCCAGCAGCTTTACACAGGACTACGAGCAGTACTTC
TRBD2,TRBJ2-1,TRBV27,NA,CASRPGTINEQFF,TGTGCCAGCAGGCCCGGGACTATCAATGAGCAGTTCTTC
NA,TRBJ2-7,TRBV14,NA,CASSQGTPSYEQYF,TGTGCCAGCAGCCAAGGGACACCCTCCTACGAGCAGTACTTC
TRBD1,TRBJ2-7,TRBV29-1,NA,CSGGTGGLGEQYF,TGCAGCGGTGGGACAGGGGGGCTGGGCGAGCAGTACTTC
NA,TRBJ1-1,TRBV7-9,NA,CASSSSTEAFF,TGTGCCAGCAGCTCTAGCACTGAAGCTTTCTTT
TRBD2,TRBJ2-3,TRBV12-5,few,CASGPGLAGGDTQYF,TGTGCTAGTGGTCCGGGACTAGCGGGAGGGGATACGCAGTATTTT
NA,TRBJ2-1,TRBV5-6,NA,CASSRSGSNEQFF,TGTGCCAGCAGCCGAAGCGGCTCCAATGAGCAGTTCTTC
NA,TRBJ2-1,TRBV4-3,once,CASSHEWPSGWNEQFF,TGCGCCAGCAGCCATGAGTGGCCGAGCGGTTGGAATGAGCAGTTCTTC
NA,TRBJ1-2,TRBV4-2,NA,CASSQDFTNYGYTF,TGTGCCAGCAGCCAAGATTTTACGAATTATGGCTACACCTTC
NA,TRBJ2-7,TRBV19,NA,CASSEELWGTDSYEQYF,TGTGCCAGTAGTGAGGAATTGTGGGGAACAGACTCCTACGAGCAGTACTTC
TRBD1,TRBJ1-1,TRBV7-9,NA,CASSLGTAAEAFF,TGTGCCAGCAGCCTCGGGACAGCGGCTGAAGCTTTCTTT
NA,TRBJ1-5,TRBV25-1,NA,CATPTWGLSNQPQHF,TGTGCCACCCCCACATGGGGTTTGAGCAATCAGCCCCAGCATTTT
NA,TRBJ1-1,TRBV18,NA,CASSPRANTEAFF,TGTGCCAGCTCACCACGTGCGAACACTGAAGCTTTCTTT
TRBD2,TRBJ2-1,TRBV6-1,few,CASGRETHNEQFF,TGTGCCAGCGGGCGGGAGACCCACAATGAGCAGTTCTTC
NA,TRBJ1-1,TRBV29-1,NA,CSVGGTADYEAFF,TGCAGCGTTGGAGGGACCGCAGATTATGAAGCTTTCTTT
NA,TRBJ2-4,TRBV5-1,NA,CASRDLLVDIQYF,TGCGCCAGCAGGGACCTCCTAGTGGACATTCAGTACTTC